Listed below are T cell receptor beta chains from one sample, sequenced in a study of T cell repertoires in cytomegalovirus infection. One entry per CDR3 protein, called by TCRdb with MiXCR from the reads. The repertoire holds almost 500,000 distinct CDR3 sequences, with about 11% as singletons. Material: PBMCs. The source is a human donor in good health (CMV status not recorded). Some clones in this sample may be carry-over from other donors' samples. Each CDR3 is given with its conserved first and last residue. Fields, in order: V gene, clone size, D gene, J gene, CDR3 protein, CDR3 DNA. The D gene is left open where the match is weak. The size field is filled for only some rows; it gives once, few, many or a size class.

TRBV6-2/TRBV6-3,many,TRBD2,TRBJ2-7,CASGPRVAGYEQYF,TGTGCCAGCGGCCCCAGGGTAGCGGGATACGAGCAGTACTTC
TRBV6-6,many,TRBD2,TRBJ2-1,CASRGLAGVKTYNEQFF,TGTGCCAGCAGGGGACTAGCGGGAGTAAAGACCTACAATGAGCAGTTCTTC
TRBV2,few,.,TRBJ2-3,CASSSFRTVRDTQYF,TGTGCCAGCAGTTCTTTTAGGACAGTGAGAGATACGCAGTATTTT
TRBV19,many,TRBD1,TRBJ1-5,CASRDGQGPYSNQPQHF,TGTGCCAGTAGGGATGGACAGGGACCCTATAGCAATCAGCCCCAGCATTTT
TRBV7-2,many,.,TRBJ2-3,CASITGGPVGTDTQYF,TGTGCCAGCATCACAGGAGGGCCCGTGGGCACAGATACGCAGTATTTT
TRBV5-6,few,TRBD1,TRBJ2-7,CASSPGTGHYEQYF,TGTGCCAGCAGCCCCGGGACAGGCCACTACGAGCAGTACTTC
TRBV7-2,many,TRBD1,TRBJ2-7,CASSRDRGTYEQYF,TGTGCCAGCAGCAGGGACAGGGGGACCTACGAGCAGTACTTC
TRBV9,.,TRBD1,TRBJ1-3,CASSRTGISGNTIYF,TGTGCCAGCAGCAGGACAGGCATCTCTGGAAACACCATATATTTT
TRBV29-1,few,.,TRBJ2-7,CSVEPTPGEQYF,TGCAGCGTTGAACCGACCCCCGGCGAGCAGTACTTC
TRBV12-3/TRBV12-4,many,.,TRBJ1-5,CASSFMGPDQPQHF,TGTGCCAGCAGTTTTATGGGACCGGATCAGCCCCAGCATTTT
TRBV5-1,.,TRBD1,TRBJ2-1,CASSLGTGGSLSSYNEQFF,TGCGCCAGCAGCTTGGGGACAGGGGGCTCTTTAAGCTCCTACAATGAGCAGTTCTTC
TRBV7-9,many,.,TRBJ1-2,CASSLGGSRGAGGYTF,TGTGCCAGCAGCTTAGGAGGTTCACGGGGGGCCGGTGGCTACACCTTC
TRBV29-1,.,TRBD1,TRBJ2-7,CSVRSGATGQGAYEQYF,TGCAGCGTTAGATCTGGGGCAACGGGACAGGGGGCCTACGAGCAGTACTTC
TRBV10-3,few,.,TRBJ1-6,CAISESGEGSYNSPLHF,TGTGCCATCAGTGAGTCAGGAGAAGGCTCCTATAATTCACCCCTCCACTTT
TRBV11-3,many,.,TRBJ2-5,CASSLDLEETQYF,TGTGCCAGCAGCTTAGATTTGGAAGAGACCCAGTACTTC
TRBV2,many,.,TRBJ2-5,CASSPERQETQYF,TGTGCCAGCAGTCCTGAACGGCAAGAGACCCAGTACTTC
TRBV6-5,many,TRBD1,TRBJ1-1,CASRWTGGSDTEAFF,TGTGCCAGCCGGTGGACAGGGGGTAGCGACACTGAAGCTTTCTTT
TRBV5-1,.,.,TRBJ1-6,CASSLSGGLGNSPLHF,TGCGCCAGCAGCTTGTCGGGGGGCCTTGGTAATTCACCCCTCCACTTT
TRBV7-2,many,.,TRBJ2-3,CASSLVGSGDTDTQYF,TGTGCCAGCAGCTTAGTGGGTAGCGGAGACACAGATACGCAGTATTTT
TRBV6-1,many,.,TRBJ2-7,CASSPSDRSSYEQYF,TGTGCCAGCAGTCCTTCGGACAGATCCTCCTACGAGCAGTACTTC
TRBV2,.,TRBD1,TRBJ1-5,CASSVEQGAHQPQHF,TGTGCCAGCAGTGTGGAGCAGGGGGCGCATCAGCCCCAGCATTTT
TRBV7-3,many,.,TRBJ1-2,CASSLTGGVEGYTF,TGTGCCAGCAGCTTAACGGGTGGGGTGGAAGGCTACACCTTC
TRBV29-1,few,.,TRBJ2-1,CSAASSYNEQFF,TGCAGCGCCGCAAGCTCCTACAATGAGCAGTTCTTC
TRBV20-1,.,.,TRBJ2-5,CSARDSDQETQYF,TGCAGTGCTAGAGACAGTGATCAAGAGACCCAGTACTTC
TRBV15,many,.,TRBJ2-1,CATSRRGIGDEQFF,TGTGCCACCAGCAGGAGGGGGATTGGCGATGAGCAGTTCTTC
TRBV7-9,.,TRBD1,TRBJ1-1,CASSPRRTGAGTEAFF,TGTGCCAGCAGCCCTAGGCGGACAGGGGCAGGGACTGAAGCTTTCTTT
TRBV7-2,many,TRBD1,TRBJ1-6,CASSLGQGESPLHF,TGTGCCAGCAGCTTAGGTCAGGGGGAATCACCCCTCCACTTT
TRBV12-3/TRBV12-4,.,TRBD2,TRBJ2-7,CASRPGTREYEQYF,TGTGCCAGCAGGCCCGGGACTAGGGAGTACGAGCAGTACTTC
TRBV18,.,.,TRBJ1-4,CASSSGAGGAVNEKLFF,TGTGCCAGCTCATCAGGGGCTGGGGGCGCGGTAAATGAAAAACTGTTTTTT
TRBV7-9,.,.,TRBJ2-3,CASRAGRASTDTQYF,TGTGCCAGCCGGGCCGGGCGGGCTAGCACAGATACGCAGTATTTT
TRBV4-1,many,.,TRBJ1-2,CASSQDLGGASHYGYTF,TGCGCCAGCAGCCAAGATCTCGGGGGCGCGTCACATTATGGCTACACCTTC
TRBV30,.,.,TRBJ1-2,CAWAPGPMDGYTF,TGTGCCTGGGCCCCGGGACCCATGGATGGCTACACCTTC
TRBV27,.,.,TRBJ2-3,CASSYRDTFTDTQYF,TGTGCCAGCAGTTACCGGGACACTTTTACAGATACGCAGTATTTT
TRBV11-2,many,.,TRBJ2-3,CASSLGASVDTQYF,TGTGCCAGCAGCTTAGGGGCTAGCGTTGATACGCAGTATTTT
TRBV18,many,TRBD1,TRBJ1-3,CASSPGQAGNTIYF,TGTGCCAGCTCGCCGGGACAGGCTGGAAACACCATATATTTT
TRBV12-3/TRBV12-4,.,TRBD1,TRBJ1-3,CASSILLTGAISGNTIYF,TGTGCCAGCAGCATCCTTCTGACAGGGGCAATCTCTGGAAACACCATATATTTT
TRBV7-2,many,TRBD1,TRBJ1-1,CASSLVSTGGTEAFF,TGTGCCAGCAGCTTAGTCAGCACAGGGGGCACTGAAGCTTTCTTT
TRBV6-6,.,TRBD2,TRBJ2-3,CASKPGLASDTQYF,TGTGCCAGCAAACCGGGACTAGCGTCAGATACGCAGTATTTT
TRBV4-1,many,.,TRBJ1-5,CASSQDRSYNQPQHF,TGCGCCAGCAGCCAAGATCGATCCTACAATCAGCCCCAGCATTTT
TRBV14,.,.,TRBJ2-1,CASSQVGGPKDEQFF,TGTGCCAGCAGCCAAGTTGGAGGCCCAAAGGATGAGCAGTTCTTC
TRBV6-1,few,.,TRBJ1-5,CASSGAGANQPQHF,TGTGCCAGCAGTGGGGCAGGGGCCAATCAGCCCCAGCATTTT
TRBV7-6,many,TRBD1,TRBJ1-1,CASSLTGVAEAFF,TGTGCCAGCAGCTTGACAGGGGTCGCTGAAGCTTTCTTT
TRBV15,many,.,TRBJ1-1,CATSRSLWEGNTEAFF,TGTGCCACCAGCAGATCCCTCTGGGAAGGGAACACTGAAGCTTTCTTT
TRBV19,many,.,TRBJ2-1,CASSLGPRNEQFF,TGTGCCAGTAGTCTGGGACCCCGTAATGAGCAGTTCTTC
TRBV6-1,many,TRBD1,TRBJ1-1,CASRVGQHNTEAFF,TGTGCCAGCAGGGTGGGACAGCACAACACTGAAGCTTTCTTT
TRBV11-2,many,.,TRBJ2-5,CASSKPAYQETQYF,TGTGCCAGCAGCAAGCCAGCGTACCAAGAGACCCAGTACTTC
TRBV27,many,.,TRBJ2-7,CASSFLLPTGVGEQYF,TGTGCCAGCAGTTTCCTCCTCCCCACGGGGGTGGGGGAGCAGTACTTC
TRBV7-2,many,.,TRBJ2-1,CASSLASASYNEQFF,TGTGCCAGCAGCTTAGCTAGCGCCTCCTACAATGAGCAGTTCTTC
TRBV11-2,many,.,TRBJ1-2,CASSLGASVYGYTF,TGTGCCAGCAGCTTAGGGGCCTCGGTCTATGGCTACACCTTC
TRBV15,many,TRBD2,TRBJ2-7,CATSITREGREQYF,TGTGCCACCAGCATTACCAGGGAGGGTCGCGAGCAGTACTTC
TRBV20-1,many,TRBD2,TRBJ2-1,CSATEAGGGYNEQFF,TGCAGTGCTACGGAAGCGGGAGGGGGCTACAATGAGCAGTTCTTC
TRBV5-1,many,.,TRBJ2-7,CASSQGGTGYEQYF,TGCGCCAGCAGCCAGGGAGGGACAGGCTACGAGCAGTACTTC
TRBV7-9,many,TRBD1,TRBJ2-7,CASSFVGQGYEQYF,TGTGCCAGCAGCTTTGTGGGACAGGGATACGAGCAGTACTTC
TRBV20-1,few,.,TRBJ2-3,CSAMEDTDTQYF,TGCAGTGCCATGGAAGACACAGATACGCAGTATTTT